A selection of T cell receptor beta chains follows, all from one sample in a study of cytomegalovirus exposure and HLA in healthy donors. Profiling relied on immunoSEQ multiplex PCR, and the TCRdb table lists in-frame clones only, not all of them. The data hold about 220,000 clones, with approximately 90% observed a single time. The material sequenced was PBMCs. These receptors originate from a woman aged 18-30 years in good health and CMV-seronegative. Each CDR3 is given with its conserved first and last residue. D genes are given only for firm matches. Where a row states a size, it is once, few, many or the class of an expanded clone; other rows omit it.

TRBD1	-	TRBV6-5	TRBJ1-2	TGTGCCAGCAGTAGCCCGGGACAGGGAGGCGATGGCTACACCTTC	CASSSPGQGGDGYTF
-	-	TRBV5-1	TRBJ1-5	TGCGCCAGCAGCTTGGTGGCGGGGCTAAATCAGCCCCAGCATTTT	CASSLVAGLNQPQHF
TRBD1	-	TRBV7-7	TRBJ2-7	TGTGCCAGCAGCTTAGGACCGGGACAGGGAAACGAGCAGTACTTC	CASSLGPGQGNEQYF
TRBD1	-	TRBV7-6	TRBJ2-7	TGTGCCAGCAGCTCCGGACAGGGCTACTACGAGCAGTACTTC	CASSSGQGYYEQYF
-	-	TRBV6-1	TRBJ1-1	TGTGCCAGCAGTGCGCAAACTCATAACACTGAAGCTTTCTTT	CASSAQTHNTEAFF
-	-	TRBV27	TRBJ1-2	TGTGCCAGCAGTTCAAGAGCTTTCTTGGGCTACACCTTC	CASSSRAFLGYTF
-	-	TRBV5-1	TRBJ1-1	TGCGCCAGCAGCGTCAGACTGATGAACACTGAAGCTTTCTTT	CASSVRLMNTEAFF
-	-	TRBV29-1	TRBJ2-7	TGCAGCGTGAAAGGACAGCCCTACGAGCAGTACTTC	CSVKGQPYEQYF
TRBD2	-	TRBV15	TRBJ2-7	TGTGCCACCAGCAGAGATCCCCCGGGGGCGGGGGGGACCTACGAGCAGTACTTC	CATSRDPPGAGGTYEQYF
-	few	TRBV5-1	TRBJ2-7	TGCGCCAGCAGCTTGGCAGGGGACGAGCAGTACTTC	CASSLAGDEQYF
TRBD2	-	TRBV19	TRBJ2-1	TGTGCCAGTAGTACCTGGACTAGCGGGAGGGCCGGGGTTTACAATGAGCAGTTCTTC	CASSTWTSGRAGVYNEQFF
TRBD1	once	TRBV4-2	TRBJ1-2	TGTGCCAGCAGCCCAACGACAGGGGTTATAGGCTACACCTTC	CASSPTTGVIGYTF
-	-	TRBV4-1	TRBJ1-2	TGCGCCAGCAGCCAAGAACCTCGAGTTAACTATGGCTACACCTTC	CASSQEPRVNYGYTF
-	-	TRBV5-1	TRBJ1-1	TGCGCCAGCAGCGGGCAGGTGAACACTGAAGCTTTCTTT	CASSGQVNTEAFF
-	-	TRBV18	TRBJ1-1	TGTGCCAGCTCACTCGAGGGCGGTGGGGGGGGAGCTTTCTTT	CASSLEGGGGGAFF
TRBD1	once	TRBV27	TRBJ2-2	TGTGCCAGCGTCTCAGGGGGCCGCCCTCTTAACACCGGGGAGCTGTTTTTT	CASVSGGRPLNTGELFF
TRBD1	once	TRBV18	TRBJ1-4	TGTGCCAGCTCAAAGGACAGGGATCGAGCTGAAAAACTGTTTTTT	CASSKDRDRAEKLFF
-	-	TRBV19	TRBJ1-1	TGTGCCAGTAGTATGAGCGGGAACACTGAAGCTTTCTTT	CASSMSGNTEAFF
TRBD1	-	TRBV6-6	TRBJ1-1	TGTGCCAGCAGTTACTCGACAGGGGGCATCACTGAAGCTTTCTTT	CASSYSTGGITEAFF
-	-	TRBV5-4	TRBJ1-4	TGTGCCAGCAGCTTTGGACGGGGAGCAACTAATGAAAAACTGTTTTTT	CASSFGRGATNEKLFF
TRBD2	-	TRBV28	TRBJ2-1	TGTGCCAGCGAATCTATCGGACTAGCGGGAGTCCTCTACAATGAGCAGTTCTTC	CASESIGLAGVLYNEQFF
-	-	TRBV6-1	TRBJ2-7	TGTGCCAGCATGGGCAGGGCGATATCCTACGAGCAGTACTTC	CASMGRAISYEQYF
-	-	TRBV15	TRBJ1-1	TGTGCCACCAGCAGAGATGGGCGGAACACTGAAGCTTTCTTT	CATSRDGRNTEAFF
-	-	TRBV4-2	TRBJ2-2	TGTGCCAGCAGCCAAGCACGGGGGATGGGGCACGCCGGGGAGCTGTTTTTT	CASSQARGMGHAGELFF
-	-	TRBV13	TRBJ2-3	TGTGCCAGCAGCCCGGGTAGTAGCGGCACAGATACGCAGTATTTT	CASSPGSSGTDTQYF
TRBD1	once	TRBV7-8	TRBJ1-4	TGTGCCAGCAGCAGCCGGACAGGGGGAGCTAATGAAAAACTGTTTTTT	CASSSRTGGANEKLFF
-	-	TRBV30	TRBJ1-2	TGTGCCTGGAGCTTCCAGGGCGCGGCCCATGGCTACACCTTC	CAWSFQGAAHGYTF
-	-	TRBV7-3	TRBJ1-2	TGTGCCAGCAGTTTTACCAGACGGGGTGTTTATGGCTACACCTTC	CASSFTRRGVYGYTF
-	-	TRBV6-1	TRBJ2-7	TGTGCCAGCAATCCCCTTGGCGGGAACGAGCAGTACTTC	CASNPLGGNEQYF
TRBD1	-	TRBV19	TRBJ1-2	TGTGCCAGTAGTATCCACCAGGGGGCTATTAACTATGGCTACACCTTC	CASSIHQGAINYGYTF
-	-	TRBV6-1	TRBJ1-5	TGTGCCAGCAGTGAAGGAACGGAGGGTCAGCCCCAGCATTTT	CASSEGTEGQPQHF
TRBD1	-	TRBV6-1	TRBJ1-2	TGTGCCACCCTGGACAGGCCCTATGGCTACACCTTC	CATLDRPYGYTF
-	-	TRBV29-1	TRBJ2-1	TGCAGCGTTGTGACAGCTTACAATGAGCAGTTCTTC	CSVVTAYNEQFF
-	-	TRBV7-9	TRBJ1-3	TGTGCCAGCAGCTTATCTCAGGGTTCTGGAAACACCATATATTTT	CASSLSQGSGNTIYF